Sequencing of this TCR beta chain was carried out in a study of cytomegalovirus exposure and HLA in healthy donors. Study information: Later, an analysis reported that the 95 to 150 validation repertoires had used the same platform as the roughly 700 first-cohort repertoires.

The donors were part of the validation cohort, which consisted of some 120 subjects and was separate from the first cohort of about 720 subjects. As to this clone: The antigen is undetermined.

Study observations and caveats: Cytomegalovirus association was assigned to around 150 TCR beta chains. In vitro data verified a few CMV-associated chains as specific for CMV antigens.

The germline CDR1 and CDR2 sequences are SGHTA and FQGNSA. The CDR3 covers 15 residues. V shed 0 bases and J 4 bases; nucleotides not matched to a gene: 5. The data were produced by immunoSEQ multiplex PCR, yet TCRdb's version contains in-frame clones alone and is incomplete. The sample lists over 250,000 clones, 70% to 90% occurring once. J is TRBJ1-2 and V is TRBV7-2, with 7 nucleotides matching TRBD1. Sequences were obtained from PBMCs. The sequence was obtained from a woman between 18 and 29 years old in good health and CMV-seronegative. CDR3 sequence (DNA): TGTGCCAGCAGCTTAGCGGGTTCAGGGGGCTATGGCTACACCTTC. Translated, it gives CASSLAGSGGYGYTF.